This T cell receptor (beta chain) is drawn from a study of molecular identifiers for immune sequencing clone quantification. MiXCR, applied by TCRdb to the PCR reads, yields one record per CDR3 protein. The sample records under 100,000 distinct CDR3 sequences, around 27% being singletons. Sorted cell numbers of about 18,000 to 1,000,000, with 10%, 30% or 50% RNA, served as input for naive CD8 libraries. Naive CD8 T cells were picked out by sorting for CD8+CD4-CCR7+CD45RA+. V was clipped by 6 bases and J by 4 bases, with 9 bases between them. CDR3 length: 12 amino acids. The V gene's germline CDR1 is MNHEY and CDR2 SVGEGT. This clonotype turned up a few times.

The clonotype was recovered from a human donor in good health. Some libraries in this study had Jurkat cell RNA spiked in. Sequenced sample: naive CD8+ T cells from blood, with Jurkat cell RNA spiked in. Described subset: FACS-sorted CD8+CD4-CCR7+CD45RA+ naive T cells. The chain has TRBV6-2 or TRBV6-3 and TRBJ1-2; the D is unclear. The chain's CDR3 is CASSPVVYGYTF. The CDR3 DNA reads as TGTGCCAGCAGCCCCGTTGTCTATGGCTACACCTTC.